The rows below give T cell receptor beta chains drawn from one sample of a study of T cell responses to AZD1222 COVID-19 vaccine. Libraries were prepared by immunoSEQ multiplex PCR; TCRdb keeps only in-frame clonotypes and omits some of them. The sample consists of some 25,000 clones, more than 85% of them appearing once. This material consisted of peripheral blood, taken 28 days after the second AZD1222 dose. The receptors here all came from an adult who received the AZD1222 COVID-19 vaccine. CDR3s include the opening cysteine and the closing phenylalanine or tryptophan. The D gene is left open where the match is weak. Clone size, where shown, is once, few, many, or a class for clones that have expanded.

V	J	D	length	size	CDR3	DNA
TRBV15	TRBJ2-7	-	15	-	CATSRDFRGSYEQYF	TGTGCCACCAGCAGAGATTTCCGGGGTTCCTACGAGCAGTACTTC
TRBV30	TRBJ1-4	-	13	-	CAWSSQGNEKLFF	TGTGCCTGGAGTTCACAGGGAAATGAAAAACTGTTTTTT
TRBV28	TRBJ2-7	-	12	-	CASSLMSYEQYF	TGTGCCAGCAGTTTGATGAGCTACGAGCAGTACTTC
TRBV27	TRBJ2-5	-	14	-	CASKPILGGETQYF	TGTGCCAGCAAGCCGATTTTGGGTGGAGAGACCCAGTACTTC
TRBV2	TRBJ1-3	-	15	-	CASSPQGIAGNTIYF	TGTGCCAGCAGTCCCCAGGGGATCGCTGGAAACACCATATATTTT
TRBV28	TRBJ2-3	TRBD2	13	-	CASSLGISSGGFF	TGTGCCAGCAGTTTAGGGATTTCTAGCGGGGGATTTTTT
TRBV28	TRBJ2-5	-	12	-	CASRRREETQYF	TGTGCCAGCAGGCGGCGGGAAGAGACCCAGTACTTC
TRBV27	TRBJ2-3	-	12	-	CASSLNPDTQYF	TGTGCCAGCAGTCTCAATCCAGATACGCAGTATTTT
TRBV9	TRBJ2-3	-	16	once	CASSVGIDDHTDTQYF	TGTGCCAGCAGCGTAGGTATAGACGATCACACAGATACGCAGTATTTT
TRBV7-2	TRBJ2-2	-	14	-	CASSLQENTGELFF	TGTGCCAGCAGCTTGCAGGAGAACACCGGGGAGCTGTTTTTT
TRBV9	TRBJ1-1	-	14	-	CASSAGQMNTEAFF	TGTGCCAGCAGCGCCGGACAGATGAACACTGAAGCTTTCTTT
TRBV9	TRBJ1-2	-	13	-	CASSVAPGAGYTF	TGTGCCAGCAGCGTAGCTCCCGGGGCTGGCTACACCTTC
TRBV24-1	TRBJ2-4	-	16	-	CATSDPTGPAGNIQYF	TGTGCCACCAGTGACCCAACAGGACCCGCGGGAAACATTCAGTACTTC
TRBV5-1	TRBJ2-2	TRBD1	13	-	CASRGQDTGELFF	TGCGCCAGCAGGGGACAGGACACCGGGGAGCTGTTTTTT
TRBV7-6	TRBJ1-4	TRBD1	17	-	CASSLVAGGSTNEKLFF	TGTGCCAGCAGCTTAGTGGCAGGGGGCTCAACTAATGAAAAACTGTTTTTT
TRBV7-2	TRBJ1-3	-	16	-	CASSTVGAGSGNTIYF	TGTGCCAGCAGCACGGTAGGGGCTGGCTCTGGAAACACCATATATTTT